The rows below give T cell receptor beta chains drawn from one sample of a study of blood T cell repertoires in COVID-19. Profiled with immunoSEQ multiplex PCR; TCRdb holds only in-frame clones, not every one. The data show around 130,000 clones, 84% seen once. The specimen sequenced was peripheral blood. All receptors come from a man aged 30 to 45 with COVID-19, enrolled during active disease. Each CDR3 is given with its conserved first and last residue. D genes are given only for firm matches. Size values are once, few and many counts, or a class for expanded clones, and some rows have none.

cdr3_aa | cdr3_nt | j_call | d_call | clone_size | v_call
CASSRPGTGMNTEAFF | TGTGCCAGCAGCCGTCCCGGGACAGGTATGAACACTGAAGCTTTCTTT | TRBJ1-1 | TRBD1 | NA | TRBV5-6
CASSARGQGRPTGELFF | TGTGCCAGTAGTGCCCGGGGACAGGGGAGACCCACCGGGGAGCTGTTTTTT | TRBJ2-2 | TRBD1 | NA | TRBV19
CASSLPGGQIHEQYF | TGTGCCAGCAGTTTACCAGGGGGCCAGATCCACGAGCAGTACTTC | TRBJ2-7 | TRBD1 | NA | TRBV28
CASSLGPADTQYF | TGTGCCAGCAGTTTAGGGCCAGCAGATACGCAGTATTTT | TRBJ2-3 | NA | NA | TRBV28
CASSYLLGEIQYF | TGTGCCAGCAGTTACCTTCTCGGGGAGATTCAGTACTTC | TRBJ2-4 | NA | NA | TRBV28
CASSSGLAGGDTGELFF | TGTGCCAGCAGCTCGGGACTAGCGGGAGGTGACACCGGGGAGCTGTTTTTT | TRBJ2-2 | TRBD2 | NA | TRBV4-2
CASGAERSYEQYF | TGCGCCAGCGGAGCGGAGAGAAGCTACGAGCAGTACTTC | TRBJ2-7 | NA | NA | TRBV23-1
CASSYLTGVTDTQYF | TGTGCCAGCAGTTACTTGACAGGGGTAACAGATACGCAGTATTTT | TRBJ2-3 | TRBD1 | NA | TRBV6-5
CASSQDGQGGYGYTF | TGTGCCAGCAGCCAAGATGGTCAGGGGGGCTATGGCTACACCTTC | TRBJ1-2 | TRBD1 | NA | TRBV4-2
CASSLSGGTNEKLFF | TGTGCCAGTAGTCTCAGCGGGGGAACTAATGAAAAACTGTTTTTT | TRBJ1-4 | NA | few | TRBV19
CASSQERRTRYNEQFF | TGCGCCAGCAGCCAAGAGCGACGGACACGCTACAATGAGCAGTTCTTC | TRBJ2-1 | NA | NA | TRBV4-1
CASSLVGQGGETQYF | TGTGCCAGCAGCTTGGTGGGACAGGGCGGAGAGACCCAGTACTTC | TRBJ2-5 | TRBD1 | NA | TRBV5-6
CASSLVQGAVNEQFF | TGTGCCAGCAGCTTGGTACAGGGGGCAGTCAATGAGCAGTTCTTC | TRBJ2-1 | TRBD1 | few | TRBV5-4
CASLRTGINNEQFF | TGTGCCAGCCTCAGGACAGGCATCAACAATGAGCAGTTCTTC | TRBJ2-1 | TRBD1 | NA | TRBV2
CASSPKRERYNEQFF | TGTGCCAGCAGCCCGAAGCGGGAGCGGTACAATGAGCAGTTCTTC | TRBJ2-1 | TRBD2 | NA | TRBV7-9
CASEIAGNEQFF | TGTGCCAGCGAAATAGCGGGAAATGAGCAGTTCTTC | TRBJ2-1 | TRBD2 | NA | TRBV6-5
CASSGLEGKTQYF | TGTGCCAGCAGCGGACTGGAGGGGAAGACCCAGTACTTC | TRBJ2-5 | NA | NA | TRBV6-5
CASSRIPGTGGPGPQHF | TGTGCCAGCAGTCGTATTCCGGGGACAGGTGGGCCAGGGCCCCAGCATTTT | TRBJ1-5 | TRBD1 | NA | TRBV28
CASSVGQVNTEAFF | TGTGCCAGCAGCGTCGGACAGGTGAACACTGAAGCTTTCTTT | TRBJ1-1 | TRBD1 | NA | TRBV7-3
CASSTIQGRNTEAFF | TGCGCCAGCAGCACGATACAGGGGAGGAACACTGAAGCTTTCTTT | TRBJ1-1 | TRBD1 | NA | TRBV4-1
CASSRQAGGGPEQYF | TGTGCCAGCAGCCGCCAGGCGGGGGGTGGTCCCGAGCAGTACTTC | TRBJ2-7 | TRBD2 | NA | TRBV5-4
CATSSFINRGRFRFPEAFF | TGTGCCACCAGCAGTTTCATAAACAGGGGGCGGTTTCGTTTCCCTGAAGCTTTCTTT | TRBJ1-1 | TRBD1 | few | TRBV15
CASSLSRGQGFQPQHF | TGTGCCAGTAGTTTATCTAGGGGACAGGGATTCCAGCCCCAGCATTTT | TRBJ1-5 | TRBD1 | NA | TRBV19
CASSLALAGVADTQYF | TGTGCCAGCAGCTTAGCCCTAGCGGGAGTGGCAGATACGCAGTATTTT | TRBJ2-3 | TRBD2 | NA | TRBV7-2
CASSYGAGPAYNEQFF | TGTGCCAGCAGTTACGGTGCGGGACCGGCGTACAATGAGCAGTTCTTC | TRBJ2-1 | NA | NA | TRBV6-2/TRBV6-3
CASTPRESGNLLYEQYF | TGTGCCAGCACACCTAGGGAGAGCGGGAACCTCCTCTACGAGCAGTACTTC | TRBJ2-7 | TRBD2 | once | TRBV7-2
CASGLGASGRDTQYF | TGTGCTAGTGGTCTAGGGGCTAGCGGGAGGGATACGCAGTATTTT | TRBJ2-3 | TRBD2 | once | TRBV12-5
CASSSRRTGDEQYF | TGTGCCAGCAGTTCCCGCCGGACAGGGGACGAGCAGTACTTC | TRBJ2-7 | TRBD1 | NA | TRBV27
CASSTRGPGELFF | TGTGCCAGTAGCACGAGGGGGCCCGGGGAGCTGTTTTTT | TRBJ2-2 | TRBD1 | NA | TRBV19
CASSQTGTGTGELFF | TGCGCCAGCAGCCAGACAGGGACCGGTACCGGGGAGCTGTTTTTT | TRBJ2-2 | TRBD1 | NA | TRBV5-1
CASSVDPGAYEQYF | TGTGCCAGCAGCGTAGACCCGGGAGCCTACGAGCAGTACTTC | TRBJ2-7 | NA | NA | TRBV9
CASTSGQGYIQYF | TGTGCCAGCACCTCGGGACAGGGATACATTCAGTACTTC | TRBJ2-4 | TRBD1 | NA | TRBV6-5
CASSFSALATQYF | TGTGCCAGCAGTTTCAGTGCTTTGGCTACGCAGTATTTT | TRBJ2-3 | NA | NA | TRBV12-3/TRBV12-4
CASSLSGGSNQPQHF | TGTGCCAGCAGTTTATCCGGGGGTAGCAATCAGCCCCAGCATTTT | TRBJ1-5 | NA | NA | TRBV27
CATSRGARETQYF | TGTGCCACCAGCAGAGGTGCCCGAGAGACCCAGTACTTC | TRBJ2-5 | NA | NA | TRBV24-1
CASSMGGGGSLYEQYF | TGTGCCAGTAGTATGGGGGGTGGCGGGAGCCTCTACGAGCAGTACTTC | TRBJ2-7 | TRBD2 | NA | TRBV19
CASSALSGRADTQYF | TGTGCCAGCAGCGCCCTCAGCGGGAGGGCAGATACGCAGTATTTT | TRBJ2-3 | TRBD2 | NA | TRBV6-4
CASSSRGTYEQYF | TGTGCCAGCAGTTCTAGGGGGACCTACGAGCAGTACTTC | TRBJ2-7 | NA | once | TRBV28
CASSLEQGITDTQYF | TGTGCCAGCAGTCTCGAACAGGGAATCACAGATACGCAGTATTTT | TRBJ2-3 | NA | NA | TRBV27
CASSILGQGSYNEQFF | TGTGCCAGCAGTATCTTGGGACAGGGGTCCTACAATGAGCAGTTCTTC | TRBJ2-1 | TRBD1 | NA | TRBV27
CAWSVRWGYTF | TGTGCCTGGAGTGTACGGTGGGGCTACACCTTC | TRBJ1-2 | NA | NA | TRBV30
CATSDLLSTETDYGYTF | TGTGCCACCAGTGATCTCCTCTCGACGGAGACTGACTATGGCTACACCTTC | TRBJ1-2 | NA | NA | TRBV24-1
CASSSQGTTDTQYF | TGTGCCAGCAGTTCCCAGGGCACAACAGATACGCAGTATTTT | TRBJ2-3 | NA | NA | TRBV7-3
CASSGDRITDTQYF | TGCGCCAGCAGTGGAGACAGGATAACAGATACGCAGTATTTT | TRBJ2-3 | NA | few | TRBV10-1